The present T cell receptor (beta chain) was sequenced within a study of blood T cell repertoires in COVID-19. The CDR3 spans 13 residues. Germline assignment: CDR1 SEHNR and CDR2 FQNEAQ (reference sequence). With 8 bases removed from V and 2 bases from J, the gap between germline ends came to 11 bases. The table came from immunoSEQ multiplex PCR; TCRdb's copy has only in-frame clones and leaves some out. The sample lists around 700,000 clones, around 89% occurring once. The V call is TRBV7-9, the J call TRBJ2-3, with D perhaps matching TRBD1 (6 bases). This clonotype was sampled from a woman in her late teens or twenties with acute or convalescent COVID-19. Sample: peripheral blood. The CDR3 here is CASSGTHTDTQYF. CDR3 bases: TGTGCCAGCTCCGGGACACACACAGATACGCAGTATTTT.